This T cell receptor beta chain was sequenced in a study of glioma-infiltrating T cells after dendritic cell vaccination. The CDR3 sequence is 14 residues long. Trimming took off 3 bases at V and 5 bases at J, with 14 bases between the two ends. Germline CDR1 is SGHDT and CDR2 is YYEEEE. Time point indicated: after dendritic cell vaccination, including at tumor progression/relapse. Patients had residual fresh-frozen tumor tissue and more than two years of survival data. Produced via immunoSEQ multiplex PCR; TCRdb's table is partial and in-frame only. In the table there are 110,000 or so clones, 90% of which are singletons.

The V and J genes are TRBV5-6 and TRBJ1-1, with D perhaps TRBD1 (6 bases). This sample comprised blood, obtained after dendritic cell vaccination. This TCR was sampled from a human donor with glioblastoma. The CDR3 sequence: CASSWSQGWTEAFF. The CDR3 nucleotides read TGTGCCAGCAGCTGGAGTCAGGGGTGGACTGAAGCTTTCTTT.